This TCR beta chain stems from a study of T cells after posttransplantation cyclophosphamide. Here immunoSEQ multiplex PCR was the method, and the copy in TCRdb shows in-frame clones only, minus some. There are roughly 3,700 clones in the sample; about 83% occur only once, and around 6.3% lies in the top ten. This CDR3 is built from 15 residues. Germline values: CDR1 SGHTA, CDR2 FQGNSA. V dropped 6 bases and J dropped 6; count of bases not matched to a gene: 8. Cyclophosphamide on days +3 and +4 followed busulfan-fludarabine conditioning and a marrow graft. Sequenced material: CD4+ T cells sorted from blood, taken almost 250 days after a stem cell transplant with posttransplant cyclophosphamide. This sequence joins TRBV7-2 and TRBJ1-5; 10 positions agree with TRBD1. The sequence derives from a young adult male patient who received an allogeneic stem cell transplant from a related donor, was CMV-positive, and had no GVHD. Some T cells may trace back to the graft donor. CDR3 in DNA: TGTGCCAGCAGTCGACAGGGGGCGCAGGGTCAGCCCCAGCATTTT. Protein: CASSRQGAQGQPQHF.